This passage covers 29 T cell receptor beta chains from one sample sequenced in a study of T cells after yellow fever vaccination. TCRdb itself ran the 5' RACE reads through MiXCR, one entry per CDR3 protein. The table includes 100,000 or so distinct CDR3 sequences, roughly 8.2% detected once. The material was CD8+ T cells not binding an NS4B(214-222) dextramer, sorted from PBMCs, obtained around 16 days after the first yellow fever vaccination. The receptor set was obtained from a man between 18 and 29 years old who received the YFV17D yellow fever vaccine.

The chain carries TRBV6-5 and TRBJ2-1; the D gene is possibly TRBD2 (7 bases). From germline, CDR1 is MNHEY and CDR2 SVGAGI. The V and J ends lost 2 bases and 0 bases respectively, with 11 bases between them. The CDR3 totals 16 residues. The DNA for the CDR3 is TGTGCCAGCAGTTACGGGGGGGCAAGCTCCTACAATGAGCAGTTCTTC. This sequence encodes CASSYGGASSYNEQFF.

The gene calls are TRBV6-5 and TRBJ2-1; D is unclear. The length of the CDR3 is 15 residues. CDR1 MNHEY and CDR2 SVGAGI come from the germline V gene. V was pared by 0 bases and J by 0 bases, with 6 bases between. CDR3 region: CASSYSRSSYNEQFF. The CDR3 coding sequence is TGTGCCAGCAGTTACTCGAGGAGCTCCTACAATGAGCAGTTCTTC.

This chain joins TRBV5-1 and TRBJ1-1, with 7 bases that match TRBD1. The germline V gene encodes CDR1 SGHRS and CDR2 YFSETQ. The J segment lost 0 bases and the V segment lost 0 bases, leaving 2 bases of the junction unmatched. This CDR3 has 15 residues. CDR3 nucleotide sequence: TGCGCCAGCAGCTTGGGACAGGGATTGAACACTGAAGCTTTCTTT. It encodes CASSLGQGLNTEAFF.

A few counts support this clonotype. The chain carries TRBV30 and TRBJ1-1; 9 bases fit TRBD1. The CDR3 is made up of 16 amino acids. Germline V gene data show CDR1 as GTSNPN and CDR2 as SVGIG (reference sequence). After removal of 5 bases from V and 0 bases from J, the junction contained 10 bases not matched to a gene. The CDR3 bases are TGTGCCTGGGACTTAGGGACAGGGTACATGAACACTGAAGCTTTCTTT. Translating gives CAWDLGTGYMNTEAFF.

This clonotype was seen a few times. The V and J genes are TRBV13 and TRBJ2-7; TRBD2 aligns across 7 bases. Germline CDR1 reads PRHDT; CDR2 reads FYEKMQ (reference sequence). J was trimmed by 3 bases and V by 2 bases; bases with no gene match: 7. This CDR3 region has 15 residues. This CDR3 reads CASSLTGSGDYEQYF. The CDR3 nucleotides read TGTGCCAGCAGCTTAACGGGGAGCGGGGACTACGAGCAGTACTTC. The variable domain in full, with the rest retrieved from reference TRBV13 and TRBJ2-7, is AAGVIQSPRHLIKEKRETATLKCYPIPRHDTVYWYQQGPGQDPQFLISFYEKMQSDKGSIPDRFSAQQFSDYHSELNMSSLELGDSALYFCASSLTGSGDYEQYFGPGTRLTVT.

The chain is built from TRBV7-2 and TRBJ2-5; D gene unclear. Trimming took off 7 bases at V and 2 bases at J, with 11 bases between the two ends. The CDR3 has 13 residues. In germline, CDR1 is SGHTA, CDR2 FQGNSA. CDR3 sequence (DNA): TGTGCCAGCAAACTCGGGCGACAAGAGACCCAGTACTTC. Translated: CASKLGRQETQYF.

This clonotype was found a few times. The chain recombines TRBV9 with TRBJ2-3; 9 bases match TRBD2. Germline CDR1 and CDR2: SGDLS and YYNGEE. This CDR3 is 15 amino acids long. Unmatched junction bases numbered 5, after V lost 3 bases and J lost 3 bases. CDR3 sequence: CASSAGLASTDTQYF. DNA for the CDR3: TGTGCCAGCAGCGCGGGACTAGCATCGACAGATACGCAGTATTTT.

This chain uses TRBV11-2 with TRBJ1-1; D not certain. V lost 0 bases to trimming and J lost 0 bases, with 11 bases between them. This CDR3 has 16 amino acids. CDR1 is SGHAT, CDR2 FQNNGV, per germline. The CDR3 DNA reads as TGTGCCAGCAGCTTAGATTTAGGACTTTTGAACACTGAAGCTTTCTTT. Protein product: CASSLDLGLLNTEAFF.

This clonotype was picked up a small number of times. J is TRBJ1-5 and V is TRBV2; TRBD1 might be the D (5 bases). The CDR3 runs 13 residues. The germline CDR1 and CDR2 sequences are SNHLY and FYNNEI. Trimming took 7 bases from V and 9 from J, leaving 16 bases between them. The CDR3: CASNVLEGRPQHF. The CDR3 DNA follows: TGTGCCAGCAATGTATTGGAGGGACGGCCCCAGCATTTT.

This clonotype was detected ten times or more. J is TRBJ2-5 and V is TRBV10-3; 9 bases match TRBD1. V gave up 6 bases and J gave up 1 base; unmatched junction bases: 0. The germline CDR1 and CDR2 sequences are ENHRY and SYGVKD. This CDR3 is 13 amino acids long. The CDR3 protein is CAIRGQGQETQYF. CDR3 in DNA: TGTGCCATCAGGGGACAGGGCCAAGAGACCCAGTACTTC.

This clonotype was seen more than once but under ten times. The genes are TRBV29-1 and TRBJ2-7; D may match TRBD1 or TRBD2 (5 bases each). V lost 0 bases to trimming and J lost 1 base, with 10 bases between them. The CDR3 is 14 residues long. Germline V gene data show CDR1 as SQVTM and CDR2 as ANQGSEA. For the CDR3, the DNA is TGCAGCGTTGAAGAATCCGGGACGTCCTACGAGCAGTACTTC. Encoded protein: CSVEESGTSYEQYF.

The rearrangement uses TRBV11-2 and TRBJ2-1; no clear D. V lost 4 bases to trimming and J lost 8 bases, with 9 bases between them. Germline-derived CDR1 and CDR2 are SGHAT and FQNNGV. CDR3 length equals 12 residues. CDR3 coding DNA: TGTGCCAGCAGCTCCGTAATCCATGAGCAGTTCTTC. Amino acid sequence: CASSSVIHEQFF. Drawing the rest from reference TRBV11-2 and TRBJ2-1, the complete variable domain is EAGVAQSPRYKIIEKRQSVAFWCNPISGHATLYWYQQILGQGPKLLIQFQNNGVVDDSQLPKDRFSAERLKGVDSTLKIQPAKLEDSAVYLCASSSVIHEQFFGPGTRLTVL.

This clonotype was seen only a few times. In nucleotides, the CDR3 is TGTGCCAGTAGTATCCTTCAGACAGGGGGGCCCGGGGAGCTGTTTTTT. This sequence encodes CASSILQTGGPGELFF. This chain joins TRBV19 and TRBJ2-2; 9 bases are a match to TRBD1. V lost 3 bases to trimming and J lost 6 bases; unmatched junction nucleotides: 8. CDR1 is LNHDA and CDR2 is SQIVND in the germline V gene (reference sequence). The CDR3 has 16 residues.

This chain joins TRBV19 and TRBJ2-7, with D maybe TRBD2 (6 bases). This CDR3 has 13 residues. Germline V gene lookup returns CDR1 LNHDA and CDR2 SQIVND (reference sequence). This CDR3 reads CASSMGGGYEQYV. Here the CDR3 DNA reads TGTGCGAGTAGTATGGGAGGAGGCTACGAGCAGTACGTC.

At least ten counts were recorded for this clonotype. The gene calls are TRBV20-1 and TRBJ1-2, with D tentatively TRBD1 (6 bases). Germline V lookup: CDR1 DFQATT, CDR2 SNEGSKA (reference sequence). V was shortened by 3 bases and J by 7 bases, with 15 bases between the two germline ends. The CDR3 is 13 residues long. The CDR3 sequence: CSASGVGGPGYTF. CDR3 sequence (DNA): TGCAGTGCTAGCGGTGTAGGGGGGCCTGGCTACACCTTC.

This clonotype was detected only a few times. The chain has TRBV5-1 and TRBJ1-1; D is unclear. V was cut by 6 bases and J by 1 base, with 10 bases left in between. CDR1 and CDR2 (germline): SGHRS, YFSETQ. The CDR3 runs 13 residues. DNA of the CDR3: TGCGCCAGCACCGTGGGGAGGAACACTGAAGCTTTCTTT. It is translated as CASTVGRNTEAFF. Supplemented by reference TRBV5-1 and TRBJ1-1, the full variable domain reads KAGVTQTPRYLIKTRGQQVTLSCSPISGHRSVSWYQQTPGQGLQFLFEYFSETQRNKGNFPGRFSGRQFSNSRSEMNVSTLELGDSALYLCASTVGRNTEAFFGQGTRLTVV.

The rearrangement uses TRBV4-3 and TRBJ2-5; 9 bases are a match to TRBD2. CDR3 length: 16 amino acids. After removal of 1 base from V and 4 bases from J, the junction contained 7 bases not matched to a gene. The germline gives CDR1 LGHNA, CDR2 YSLEER. CDR3: CASSQGAGGEGETQYF. The CDR3 DNA sequence: TGCGCCAGCAGCCAAGGAGCGGGGGGTGAGGGAGAGACCCAGTACTTC.

The chain uses TRBV3-1 and TRBJ2-3; 10 positions match TRBD1. The CDR3 runs 16 residues. Germline V CDR1 and CDR2: LGHDT, YNNKEL (reference sequence). Trimming at V came to 4 bases and at J to 4 bases, leaving 8 bases not matched to a gene. CDR3 loop: CASSPPWDRGADTQYF. In DNA form, the CDR3 reads TGTGCCAGCAGCCCCCCCTGGGACAGGGGTGCAGATACGCAGTATTTT.

This clonotype has ten or more counts. V gene TRBV4-1 combines with J gene TRBJ1-1; a weak D match, TRBD1 (5 bases). Trimming took 2 bases from V and 1 from J, leaving 11 bases between them. In germline, CDR1 is MGHRA, CDR2 YSYEKL. The CDR3 totals 15 residues. The CDR3 nucleotides read TGCGCCAGCAGCCAATGGGACGGATCGAACACTGAAGCTTTCTTT. Encoded protein: CASSQWDGSNTEAFF.

At least ten counts were recorded for this clonotype. The J gene is TRBJ2-2, the V gene TRBV12-3 or TRBV12-4, with D unresolved. The CDR3 consists of 13 residues. Trimming pared 3 bases from V and 6 bases from J, leaving 8 bases between. The CDR3 DNA reads as TGTGCCAGCAGTTTTGTTAGAGCCGGGGAGCTGTTTTTT. Translation: CASSFVRAGELFF.

The genes are TRBV20-1 and TRBJ1-1; weak D call: TRBD1 (5 bases). CDR3 size: 13 residues. V lost 6 bases to trimming and J lost 0 bases, with 11 bases between them. Germline V CDR1 and CDR2: DFQATT, SNEGSKA (reference sequence). DNA of the CDR3: TGCAGTGCAGTTGACAGTATGAACACTGAAGCTTTCTTT. This codes for CSAVDSMNTEAFF.

In this sample, this clonotype turned up many times. DNA for the CDR3: TGTGCCAGCAGCCAAAGATCCTTCCTAGCGGGGAACACAGATACGCAGTATTTT. Protein: CASSQRSFLAGNTDTQYF. This rearrangement joins TRBV4-2 to TRBJ2-3, with 9 bases identical to TRBD2. The CDR3 runs to 18 residues. V lost 2 bases and J lost 2; bases outside the gene matches: 11. Per the germline V gene, CDR1 is LGHNA and CDR2 is YNFKEQ.

The rearrangement links TRBV7-8 to TRBJ1-2, with D perhaps TRBD1 (5 bases). The germline gives CDR1 SGHVS, CDR2 FQNEAQ. The length of the CDR3 is 15 residues. V was cut by 0 bases and J by 8 bases, with 16 bases left in between. CDR3 coding DNA: TGTGCCAGCAGCTTAGCCGCGGGGCCGGCGGGGGGCTACACCTTC. As protein: CASSLAAGPAGGYTF.

The chain has TRBV19 and TRBJ2-7, with TRBD1 matching 11 bases. The CDR3 covers 13 residues. Germline-derived CDR1 and CDR2 are LNHDA and SQIVND (reference sequence). J gave up 6 bases and V 5 bases, and 3 bases lay outside the gene matches. In nucleotides, the CDR3 is TGTGCCAGTAGTGCCGGGACAGGGGGCGAGCAGTACTTC. It encodes CASSAGTGGEQYF.

This sequence joins TRBV19 and TRBJ2-1, with 7 bases identical to TRBD1. Germline V CDR1 and CDR2: LNHDA, SQIVND (reference sequence). CDR3 length: 13 residues. The J segment lost 5 bases and the V segment lost 5 bases, leaving 3 bases of the junction unmatched. The CDR3 DNA reads as TGTGCCAGTAGTCACGGGACAGACAATGAGCAGTTCTTC. Encoded protein: CASSHGTDNEQFF.

This clonotype appeared a single time. The rearrangement uses TRBV12-3 or TRBV12-4 and TRBJ1-4, with a weak D call TRBD1 (5 bases). The V end was cut by 0 bases, the J end by 5 bases, with 22 bases between. The CDR3 spans 19 residues. DNA of the CDR3: TGTGCCAGCAGTTTAGCGGGTGCCAGGGCGCTATCCTGGAATGAAAAACTGTTTTTT. Translation gives CASSLAGARALSWNEKLFF.

This clonotype has a handful of counts. V gene TRBV7-2 combines with J gene TRBJ2-2; TRBD1 agrees at 7 bases. The CDR3 totals 15 residues. V lost 5 bases to trimming and J lost 6 bases; unmatched junction nucleotides: 9. Germline V CDR1 and CDR2: SGHTA, FQGNSA. The CDR3 protein is CASSPRQGLAGELFF. In DNA form, the CDR3 reads TGTGCCAGCAGCCCGAGACAGGGTTTAGCCGGGGAGCTGTTTTTT.

The chain is built from TRBV27 and TRBJ2-2, with no clear D. Germline V gene data show CDR1 as MNHEY and CDR2 as SMNVEV (reference sequence). V was trimmed by 5 bases and J by 7 bases, leaving 8 bases between them. The CDR3 length is 12 residues. CDR3 nucleotide sequence: TGTGCCAGCAGTCCCACTGGCGGGGAGCTGTTTTTT. This codes for CASSPTGGELFF.

This clonotype was seen more than once but under ten times. The chain has TRBV6-5 and TRBJ1-6, with no clear D. The CDR3 contains 13 residues. Germline V gene lookup returns CDR1 MNHEY and CDR2 SVGAGI. Trimming removed 2 bases at V and 7 bases at J, with 6 bases between. CDR3 residues: CASSYTGNSPLHF. CDR3 nucleotide sequence: TGTGCCAGCAGTTACACGGGGAATTCACCCCTCCACTTT.